This T cell receptor (beta chain) comes out of a study of beta chain features in type 1 diabetes. As for this clone: The antigen is unknown.

Isolated RNA was reverse transcribed in full, so expressed TCRB transcripts were sequenced. Repertoires were generated with immunoSEQ multiplex PCR, while TCRdb's copy carries only in-frame clones and drops some. The table shows 300,000 to 350,000 clones, with 8% occurring only once. General study points: Fewer junction insertions and more nucleotide deletions appeared in type 1 diabetes patients.

The CDR3 runs to 16 residues. The germline V gene encodes CDR1 MNHNS and CDR2 SASEGT. V lost 2 bases, J lost 6 bases, and 17 bases lay in between. The chain combines TRBV6-1 with TRBJ1-5; D gene ambiguous. This TCR came from a woman younger than 35 in good health. The sequenced sample was central memory CD4+ T cells from blood. The CDR3 loop is CASSELFEEGGQPQHF. CDR3 coding DNA: TGTGCCAGCAGTGAACTTTTTGAGGAGGGTGGTCAGCCCCAGCATTTT.